One and the same sample provided the 8 T cell receptor beta chains below, sequenced in a study of metastatic and nonmetastatic thyroid tumors. Thyroid surgery took place with no prior treatment in any patient. TCRdb called clones again from the PCR reads with MiXCR. The sample lists thousands of clones; roughly 29% were seen once. Sequences were obtained from tumor tissue. These receptors were collected from a female donor with papillary thyroid cancer or a benign thyroid nodule (not recorded which). Some clones in this sample may be carry-over from other donors' samples.

The genes are TRBV12-3 or TRBV12-4 and TRBJ1-2; D not certain. V gave up 5 bases and J gave up 8 bases, with 15 bases separating them. This CDR3 region has 13 residues. The CDR3 protein is CASSRTLSEGYTF. CDR3 nucleotide sequence: TGTGCCAGCAGTAGAACCCTCAGTGAAGGCTACACCTTC.

The chain has TRBV2 and TRBJ1-6; D not resolved. CDR1 and CDR2 (germline): SNHLY, FYNNEI. Trimming removed 4 bases from V and 0 bases from J, with 10 bases in between. This CDR3 is built from 16 residues. CDR3 coding DNA: TGTGCCAGCAGTGCCACTCCAAGCTCCTATAATTCACCCCTCCACTTT. Translation: CASSATPSSYNSPLHF.

The rearrangement uses TRBV30 and TRBJ2-7; 9 bases are shared with TRBD1. This CDR3 contains 14 residues. J lost 5 bases, V lost 4 bases, and 9 bases had no gene match. The germline V gene has CDR1 GTSNPN and CDR2 SVGIG (reference sequence). The CDR3 sequence: CAWNTGTGLHEQYF. The CDR3 nucleotides read TGTGCCTGGAACACCGGGACAGGGCTTCACGAGCAGTACTTC.

This clone was seen a handful of times. The chain has TRBV6-1 and TRBJ2-3, with a tentative D call TRBD1 (6 bases). V was shortened by 5 bases and J by 4 bases, with 10 bases between the two germline ends. Germline V gene lookup returns CDR1 MNHNS and CDR2 SASEGT. This CDR3 is 13 amino acids long. The CDR3 region has the DNA TGTGCCAGCAGTTTAAAGGGGGCAGATACGCAGTATTTT. This gives the protein CASSLKGADTQYF.

In its sample, this clone was seen a few times. In nucleotides, the CDR3 is TGTGCCACCAGTGATTTACGACTAGCGGGAGAGGATACGCAGTATTTT. Protein: CATSDLRLAGEDTQYF. This rearrangement joins TRBV24-1 to TRBJ2-3; 12 nucleotides agree with TRBD2. The CDR3 runs 16 residues. CDR1 is KGHDR, CDR2 SFDVKD, per germline. V was clipped by 1 base and J by 6 bases; unmatched bases: 4.

V gene TRBV12-3 or TRBV12-4 combines with J gene TRBJ2-6; a weak D match, TRBD1 (6 bases). This CDR3 comprises 14 residues. The V end was cut by 2 bases, the J end by 4 bases, with 6 bases between. CDR3 amino acids: CASSLRGGANVLTF. The CDR3 region has the DNA TGTGCCAGCAGTTTAAGGGGGGGGGCCAACGTCCTGACTTTC.

In its sample, this clone was seen many times. The rearrangement uses TRBV12-3 or TRBV12-4 and TRBJ2-2; 7 positions match TRBD1. CDR3 size: 14 residues. V was pared by 6 bases and J by 4 bases, with 5 bases of the junction left unmatched. The CDR3 sequence is CASRPGGFTGELFF. CDR3 DNA: TGTGCCAGCAGACCAGGGGGATTCACCGGGGAGCTGTTTTTT.

Only a few counts were recorded for this clone. The genes are TRBV6-1 and TRBJ2-1; maybe TRBD2 (6 bases). The V end was cut by 7 bases, the J end by 0 bases, with 13 bases between. This CDR3 has 15 residues. Germline V CDR1 and CDR2: MNHNS, SASEGT. The CDR3 loop reads CASTREISSYNEQFF. CDR3 coding DNA: TGTGCCAGCACCCGGGAGATAAGCTCCTACAATGAGCAGTTCTTC.